This T cell receptor beta chain was retrieved from a study of cytotoxic CD8 clonotypes in ibrutinib-treated CLL. V was clipped by 0 bases and J by 5 bases, with 10 bases between them. This CDR3 region has 13 residues. CDR1 is GTSNPN, CDR2 SVGIG, per germline (reference sequence). The planned depth of sequencing spanned 1 in 200,000 to 1 in 1 million T cells. Method: immunoSEQ multiplex PCR; TCRdb's copy keeps in-frame clones and lacks some. The sample has almost 250,000 clones; under 75% are singletons. The chain has TRBV30 and TRBJ1-1; D might be TRBD1 (5 bases). The sample in question was PBMCs, obtained after 24 months of ibrutinib treatment. The clonotype comes from a human donor with chronic lymphocytic leukemia. The CDR3 reads CAWSVRGGTEAFF. The DNA of the CDR3 is TGTGCCTGGAGTGTCCGGGGGGGAACTGAAGCTTTCTTT.